The 8 T cell receptor beta chains in this list originate from one sample, sequenced in a study of blood T cell repertoires in COVID-19. Assay: immunoSEQ multiplex PCR; the TCRdb copy retains only in-frame clones and omits some. This sample has more than 65,000 clones, with 70% to 90% found just once. Sequencing was performed on peripheral blood. The receptors were sampled from a man aged 55 to 70 with acute or convalescent COVID-19.

The CDR3 here is CATSRGAATSRGQETQYF. CDR3 DNA: TGTGCCACCAGCAGAGGGGCGGCTACTAGTCGGGGGCAAGAGACCCAGTACTTC. The chain employs TRBV15 and TRBJ2-5; TRBD2 is a possible D gene (6 bases). CDR3 length: 18 amino acids. Trimming left V 1 base short and J 2 bases short, with 20 bases between. Germline V lookup: CDR1 LNHNV, CDR2 YYDKDF (reference sequence).

This chain uses TRBV13 with TRBJ1-1, with D perhaps matching TRBD1 (6 bases). The CDR3 runs 12 residues. Germline V gives CDR1 PRHDT, CDR2 FYEKMQ (reference sequence). V lost 5 bases to trimming and J lost 12 bases, with 16 bases between them. The CDR3 region is CASSPTGTESFF. CDR3 in DNA: TGTGCCAGCAGCCCAACAGGGACCGAATCTTTCTTT.

This clone appeared a single time. This rearrangement joins TRBV3-1 (or the pseudogene TRBV3-2) to TRBJ1-3; D may be TRBD1 (6 bases). The germline CDR1 and CDR2 sequences are LGHDT and YNNKEL (reference sequence). There are 15 residues in the CDR3. V shed 4 bases and J shed 4 bases, with 14 bases lying between them. The CDR3: CASSLSGHSGNTIYF. DNA of the CDR3: TGTGCCAGCAGCCTATCGGGACACTCGGGAAACACCATATATTTT.

The V and J genes are TRBV12-3 or TRBV12-4 and TRBJ1-1; 8 bases fit TRBD1. This CDR3 contains 13 residues. V was clipped by 7 bases and J by 3 bases; unmatched bases: 4. CDR3 loop: CASTPDRDTEAFF. The DNA for the CDR3 is TGTGCCAGCACCCCGGACAGGGACACTGAAGCTTTCTTT.

This clone was found a few times. The V and J genes are TRBV18 and TRBJ1-1, with D possibly matching TRBD1 (5 bases). The germline CDR1 and CDR2 sequences are KGHSH and LQKENI. CDR3 length: 13 amino acids. With 6 bases removed from V and 0 bases from J, the gap between germline ends came to 8 bases. The CDR3 DNA reads as TGTGCCAGCTCCACGGGGGTGAACACTGAAGCTTTCTTT. It specifies CASSTGVNTEAFF.

The CDR3 DNA follows: TGCGCCAGCAGGGCCCGGAGTGGTAATGAAAAACTGTTTTTT. Amino acid sequence: CASRARSGNEKLFF. The V and J genes are TRBV5-1 and TRBJ1-4; D gene ambiguous. Germline V lookup: CDR1 SGHRS, CDR2 YFSETQ. V was clipped by 5 bases and J by 4 bases, with 12 bases between them. The CDR3 contains 14 residues.

This clone was recorded only once. This chain joins TRBV5-6 and TRBJ1-3; D remains ambiguous. The CDR3 runs to 14 residues. Per the germline V gene, CDR1 is SGHDT and CDR2 is YYEEEE. The V end lost 4 bases, the J end lost 1 base, and 9 bases lay between the germline ends. The CDR3 here is CASSLGSSGNTIYF. The CDR3 DNA follows: TGTGCCAGCAGCCTAGGAAGTTCTGGAAACACCATATATTTT.

The gene calls are TRBV5-1 and TRBJ2-7; the D gene is possibly TRBD2 (5 bases). V was trimmed by 4 bases and J by 1 base, leaving 12 bases between them. Germline V gene data show CDR1 as SGHRS and CDR2 as YFSETQ. The CDR3 has 14 residues. CDR3 in DNA: TGCGCCAGCAGCATTCGGGGATATTCCTACGAGCAGTACTTC. Amino acid sequence: CASSIRGYSYEQYF.